This T cell receptor beta chain stems from a study of cytomegalovirus exposure and HLA in healthy donors. Study observations and caveats: It was reported that the classifier diagnosed cytomegalovirus status with high specificity and sensitivity in both the original and validation cohorts. Fewer N-insertions than the roughly 630-donor mean were reportedly shown by an Asian-associated ancestry cluster in a later analysis. What TCR beta sequences reportedly achieved was accurate prediction of HLA-A and HLA-B alleles in most subjects.

On this clone itself: Antigen unknown.

60 Vbeta and 13 Jbeta primers were used in PCR. Measured with immunoSEQ multiplex PCR; TCRdb has only the in-frame clones, and not every one. The table includes over 150,000 clones, 65% to 85% detected once. The sequence came from a woman between 25 and 40 years old in good health and CMV-seronegative. What was sequenced was PBMCs.

The DNA for the CDR3 is TGCGCCAGCAGCTTTGGGACTAGCCCCTACAATGAGCAGTTCTTC. Translated: CASSFGTSPYNEQFF. The chain joins TRBV5-1 to TRBJ2-1, with TRBD2 matching 9 bases. Germline V CDR1 and CDR2: SGHRS, YFSETQ. The CDR3 runs 15 residues. After removal of 2 bases from V and 2 bases from J, the junction contained 2 bases not matched to a gene.